The table lists the clone carrying this T cell receptor beta chain with a count of one. These data originate in a study of blood T cell repertoires in COVID-19. As for the study in general: Researchers got acute and convalescent COVID-19 samples from the United States, Italy and Spain. PBMCs, B-cell-depleted T cells, or T cells provided the cDNA or gDNA that made up the material.

As processed by the authors: It was from reference gene primer amplification that nucleated cell counts were estimated. Assay: immunoSEQ multiplex PCR; the TCRdb copy retains only in-frame clones and omits some. That table furnishes V, J and clone size, whereas the DNA furnished D and trimming. Of about 150,000 clones detected, 75% to 90% appear once; the ten largest clones hold 15%. The V segment lost 6 bases and the J segment 6 bases; nucleotides outside the gene matches: 9. This CDR3 has 16 residues. CDR1 is MNHEY and CDR2 is SMNVEV in the germline V gene (reference sequence). This TCR was sampled from a woman between 35 and 50 years old with acute or convalescent COVID-19. The chain links TRBV27 to TRBJ1-4; 11 bases are shared with TRBD1. Sequenced: peripheral blood. The CDR3 sequence is CASRGQGALLYEKLFF. In DNA form, the CDR3 reads TGTGCCAGCAGAGGACAGGGGGCTTTATTATATGAAAAACTGTTTTTT.